The 32 T cell receptor beta chains presented below share a single source sample, sequenced in a study of T cells after posttransplantation cyclophosphamide. Sequenced by immunoSEQ multiplex PCR; TCRdb stores in-frame clones only, minus some. The data show tens of thousands of clones, none appearing only once, with less than 2.5% held by the ten largest. Sequencing was done on a sample of PBMCs. The origin of the receptors is a middle-aged man in good health, CMV-negative, and a related stem cell transplant donor.

The J gene is TRBJ2-5, the V gene TRBV27; TRBD2 is a possible D gene (5 bases). Trimming removed 5 bases at V and 5 bases at J, with 18 bases between. The germline CDR1 and CDR2 sequences are MNHEY and SMNVEV (reference sequence). This CDR3 comprises 15 residues. The DNA of the CDR3 is TGTGCCAGCAGTCCTTCATCCTTAGGCGGGGAGACCCAGTACTTC. This gives the protein CASSPSSLGGETQYF.

This clone appeared many times. CDR3 sequence: CASSKEIGDRDPNTEAFF. For the CDR3, the DNA is TGTGCCAGCAGCAAAGAAATCGGGGACAGGGACCCGAACACTGAAGCTTTCTTT. V is TRBV21-1 and J is TRBJ1-1; TRBD1 is the table's D call, not checked against the DNA. TRBV21-1 is given as a pseudogene. The CDR3 is 18 residues long.

In this sample, this clone turned up many times. The chain joins TRBV28 to TRBJ1-1; D perhaps matches TRBD1 (5 bases). The germline gives CDR1 MDHEN, CDR2 SYDVKM. CDR3 length: 11 residues. The ends were cut back, 4 bases at V and 11 bases at J, with 11 bases in the middle. DNA for the CDR3: TGTGCCAGCAGTTGGATAGGGGTGGCTTTCTTT. Encoded protein: CASSWIGVAFF.

This clone was counted many times. The chain carries TRBV6-5 and TRBJ2-2, with 9 nucleotides matching TRBD1. The CDR3 loop spans 15 amino acids. CDR1 MNHEY and CDR2 SVGAGI come from the germline V gene. Trimming removed 6 bases from V and 4 bases from J; junction bases left unmatched: 6. CDR3 coding DNA: TGTGCCAGCAGCCTTGGGACAGGGCCCACCGGGGAGCTGTTTTTT. The encoded protein is CASSLGTGPTGELFF.

In this sample, this clone turned up many times. The rearrangement links TRBV7-8 to TRBJ1-2; 8 bases are a match to TRBD1. V trimming: 1 base; J trimming: 4 bases; junction bases outside the gene matches: 5. Germline V gene lookup returns CDR1 SGHVS and CDR2 FQNEAQ. The length of the CDR3 is 15 residues. CDR3 loop: CASSLEGQGPYGYTF. The CDR3 region has the DNA TGTGCCAGCAGCTTAGAAGGACAGGGACCCTATGGCTACACCTTC. Filled out from reference TRBV7-8 and TRBJ1-2, the complete variable domain reads GAGVSQSPRYKVAKRGQDVALRCDPISGHVSLFWYQQALGQGPEFLTYFQNEAQLDKSGLPSDRFFAERPEGSVSTLKIQRTQQEDSAVYLCASSLEGQGPYGYTFGSGTRLTVV.

This clone was detected only a few times. The germline gene is not matched at one end of the junction; a read error may be the cause. The V and J genes are TRBV6-1 and TRBJ2-3; D not certain. Per the germline V gene, CDR1 is MNHNS and CDR2 is SASEGT. This CDR3 is built from 16 residues. As DNA, the CDR3 is TGTGCCGGCAGTGAATCTTTCGGTACTACCACAAATACGCAGTATTTT. Protein: CAGSESFGTTTNTQYF.

This clone has a count of ten or more. The chain carries TRBV13 and TRBJ1-4; D ambiguous. The length of the CDR3 is 14 residues. Germline assignment: CDR1 PRHDT and CDR2 FYEKMQ (reference sequence). V was shortened by 4 bases and J by 0 bases, with 6 bases between the two germline ends. CDR3 in amino acids: CASSSGATNEKLFF. The CDR3, as DNA: TGTGCCAGCAGCTCGGGTGCAACTAATGAAAAACTGTTTTTT.

In this sample, this clone turned up many times. This CDR3 reads CASSSTGVDGNTIYF. The CDR3 DNA sequence: TGTGCCAGCAGCTCCACAGGGGTTGATGGAAACACCATATATTTT. The chain is built from TRBV7-6 and TRBJ1-3, with 7 bases lining up with TRBD1. V gave up 4 bases and J gave up 3 bases; unmatched junction bases: 6. Germline CDR1 reads SGHVS; CDR2 reads FNYEAQ. The CDR3 is 15 residues long.

This clone was seen repeatedly, ten times or more. CDR3 nucleotides: TGTGCCACCACTGGCGGAAGCAATCAGCCCCAGCATTTT. This codes for CATTGGSNQPQHF. The chain links TRBV10-3 to TRBJ1-5, with D hard to call. Germline assignment: CDR1 ENHRY and CDR2 SYGVKD. CDR3 length equals 13 residues. Trimming pared 10 bases from V and 1 base from J, leaving 11 bases between.

This chain joins TRBV5-1 and TRBJ1-6; possible D gene TRBD1, 6 bases. This CDR3 is built from 15 residues. Between the trimmed V and J ends, which lost 0 bases and 5 bases, there was a span of 9 bases. The germline gives CDR1 SGHRS, CDR2 YFSETQ. CDR3 amino acids: CASSLAGDNNSPLHF. The DNA for the CDR3 is TGCGCCAGCAGCTTGGCCGGGGACAATAATTCACCCCTCCACTTT.

This clone occurred many times. The chain has TRBV5-1 and TRBJ2-7; no clear D gene. The V gene lost 4 bases and the J gene lost 6 bases, with 14 bases spanning the gap. The CDR3 consists of 13 residues. Germline V gives CDR1 SGHRS, CDR2 YFSETQ. The CDR3 nucleotides are TGCGCCAGCAGCCAGGTCCTTCCCTCCGAGCAGTACTTC. This sequence encodes CASSQVLPSEQYF.

There are many counts of this clone. The chain carries TRBV6-6 and TRBJ2-3, with a weak D call TRBD1 (6 bases). Germline CDR1 reads MNHNY; CDR2 reads SVGAGI (reference sequence). The CDR3 has 13 residues. Trimming pared 7 bases from V and 3 bases from J, leaving 11 bases between. CDR3 protein: CASNVDRTDTQYF. For the CDR3, the DNA is TGTGCCAGCAATGTGGACAGAACAGATACGCAGTATTTT.

This clone has only a few counts. This rearrangement joins TRBV27 to TRBJ1-2, with D possibly being TRBD1 (5 bases). Trimming cost V 3 bases and J 6 bases, with 11 bases left between them. Germline V gene lookup returns CDR1 MNHEY and CDR2 SMNVEV (reference sequence). This CDR3 is built from 13 residues. CDR3 in amino acids: CASSFGGGHGYTF. The CDR3 DNA reads as TGTGCCAGCAGTTTTGGGGGGGGTCATGGCTACACCTTC.

This clone occurred many times. The chain couples TRBV5-1 to TRBJ2-1; D may be TRBD2 (5 bases). The CDR3 sequence is 13 residues long. V lost 4 bases, J lost 8 bases, and 13 bases lay in between. Per germline, CDR1 SGHRS and CDR2 YFSETQ. CDR3 protein: CASSLEAGDEQFF. CDR3 nucleotide sequence: TGCGCCAGCAGCCTCGAGGCGGGCGATGAGCAGTTCTTC.

The sample holds many counts of this clone. CDR3 nucleotides: TGCGCCAGCAGCCAGCGGACAGGGAGTGGAAACACCATATATTTT. It specifies CASSQRTGSGNTIYF. The V call is TRBV5-1, the J call TRBJ1-3; TRBD1 matches 8 bases. The V and J ends lost 4 bases and 3 bases, in that order; junction bases with no gene match: 6. CDR1 and CDR2 from the germline V gene are SGHRS and YFSETQ. The CDR3 spans 15 residues.

This clone was detected a few times. This chain links TRBV25-1 with TRBJ2-1; maybe TRBD1 (5 bases). V lost 5 bases, J lost 8 bases, and 13 bases lay in between. This CDR3 region has 13 residues. Germline CDR1 MGHDK, CDR2 SYGVNS. DNA of the CDR3: TGTGCCAGCAGTCTACAGGCCCAGGATGAGCAGTTCTTC. Its translation is CASSLQAQDEQFF.

This clone appeared a few times. In nucleotides, the CDR3 is TGTGCCAGCAGTTTAAACTACATAAAAGAGACCCAGTACTTC. It specifies CASSLNYIKETQYF. The gene calls are TRBV27 and TRBJ2-5; no definite D call. V lost 2 bases, J lost 3 bases, and 10 bases lay in between. Germline V lookup: CDR1 MNHEY, CDR2 SMNVEV (reference sequence). This CDR3 has 14 amino acids.

This clone has at least ten counts. The V and J genes are TRBV4-1 and TRBJ2-7; 14 bases align to TRBD2. CDR1 is MGHRA and CDR2 is YSYEKL in the germline V gene. Germline trimming cut 3 bases from V and 6 bases from J; bases unmatched to any gene: 10. The CDR3 contains 17 residues. CDR3 sequence (DNA): TGCGCCAGCAGCCAGACTAGCGGGGGGGCGTCGACCCGCGAGCAGTACTTC. Translating gives CASSQTSGGASTREQYF.

This clone was counted at least ten times. This sequence joins TRBV5-6 and TRBJ1-2, with TRBD1 as a possible D gene (5 bases). This CDR3 has 15 amino acids. V was pared by 0 bases and J by 6 bases, with 15 bases between. The V gene's germline CDR1 is SGHDT and CDR2 YYEEEE. CDR3 in amino acids: CASSLVARDGDGYTF. The CDR3 region has the DNA TGTGCCAGCAGCTTGGTCGCCAGGGATGGCGATGGCTACACCTTC.

This clone has a count of ten or more. The V gene is TRBV7-6, the J gene TRBJ2-1; D is perhaps TRBD1 (6 bases). The CDR3 covers 13 residues. V was clipped by 5 bases and J by 12 bases, with 17 bases between them. CDR1 SGHVS and CDR2 FNYEAQ come from the germline V gene. The CDR3 protein is CASSPDTTGTQFF. The CDR3 DNA reads as TGTGCCAGCAGCCCAGACACTACAGGGACGCAGTTCTTC.

Many counts were recorded for this clone. The CDR3 is CASSSDLLATGISGYTF. The CDR3 coding sequence is TGTGCCAGCAGCTCTGACCTCTTAGCGACAGGGATATCGGGCTACACCTTC. The gene calls are TRBV11-1 and TRBJ1-2; 7 positions agree with TRBD1. Germline V gene lookup returns CDR1 SGHAT and CDR2 FQDESV (reference sequence). The trim removed 4 bases at V and 8 bases at J, leaving 19 bases unmatched. The CDR3 length is 17 residues.

This clone was counted ten times or more. V gene TRBV5-6 combines with J gene TRBJ1-1; D is possibly TRBD1 (5 bases). V lost 4 bases, J lost 2 bases, and 12 bases lay in between. The CDR3 contains 14 residues. Germline lookup yields CDR1 SGHDT and CDR2 YYEEEE. The CDR3 DNA is TGTGCCAGCAGCCGCTCGGGGGGAAACACTGAAGCTTTCTTT. It is translated as CASSRSGGNTEAFF.

This clone was detected many times. V usage is TRBV6-5 and J usage is TRBJ2-5, with TRBD1 identical over 8 bases. Germline CDR1 and CDR2: MNHEY and SVGAGI. This CDR3 contains 15 residues. V was pared by 5 bases and J by 5 bases, with 10 bases of the junction left unmatched. The CDR3 region is CASSLGGRGLETQYF. The DNA for the CDR3 is TGTGCCAGCAGTCTCGGAGGCAGGGGGCTCGAGACCCAGTACTTC.

This clone was seen at least ten times. This chain connects TRBV25-1 to TRBJ1-1; perhaps TRBD1 as D (5 bases). The CDR3 sequence is 14 residues long. V was clipped by 8 bases and J by 4 bases, with 17 bases between them. CDR1 MGHDK and CDR2 SYGVNS come from the germline V gene. The CDR3 region is CASDSTKGVTEAFF. The CDR3 nucleotides are TGTGCCAGCGATTCTACGAAAGGGGTCACTGAAGCTTTCTTT.

This clone was observed many times. The chain recombines TRBV19 with TRBJ2-5, with unresolved D. This CDR3 has 13 amino acids. The ends were cut back, 2 bases at V and 2 bases at J, with 6 bases in the middle. Germline loops: CDR1 LNHDA, CDR2 SQIVND (reference sequence). The CDR3: CASSISRQETQYF. CDR3 nucleotides: TGTGCCAGTAGTATATCTAGGCAAGAGACCCAGTACTTC.

In its sample, this clone was seen a few times. The J gene is TRBJ2-5, the V gene TRBV7-9; 9 nucleotides agree with TRBD1. Germline V gives CDR1 SEHNR, CDR2 FQNEAQ (reference sequence). The junction had 8 bases not matched to a gene; V was cut back by 4 bases and J by 5 bases. This CDR3 has 15 residues. CDR3 DNA sequence: TGTGCCAGCAGCTCTTGGGACAGGGTCGGGGAGACCCAGTACTTC. Its protein product is CASSSWDRVGETQYF.

This clone was counted at least ten times. The rearrangement uses TRBV10-3 and TRBJ1-5, with D tentatively TRBD1 (5 bases). V lost 0 bases and J lost 0, with 9 bases in between. CDR1 is ENHRY, CDR2 SYGVKD, per germline. The CDR3 has 16 amino acids. As DNA, the CDR3 is TGTGCCATCAGTGAGTCGTCGACAGTTAGCAATCAGCCCCAGCATTTT. Protein: CAISESSTVSNQPQHF.

The sample holds many counts of this clone. V gene TRBV6-1 combines with J gene TRBJ2-1; 11 positions match TRBD2. The CDR3 is made up of 14 amino acids. Germline assignment: CDR1 MNHNS and CDR2 SASEGT. With 4 bases clipped from V and 12 bases from J, the junction kept 8 bases outside the gene matches. The CDR3 bases are TGTGCCAGCAGTGCTAGCGGGGGGAGTTTGCCGCAGTTCTTC. This sequence encodes CASSASGGSLPQFF.

This clone was observed at least ten times. J is TRBJ1-6 and V is TRBV19; D unresolved. The CDR3 extends over 13 amino acids. The germline V and J ends were trimmed by 7 bases and 10 bases, with 14 bases remaining between them. Per germline, CDR1 LNHDA and CDR2 SQIVND (reference sequence). This CDR3 reads CASIPGTGSPLHF. The CDR3 nucleotides read TGTGCCAGTATCCCCGGCACGGGGTCACCCCTCCACTTT.

This clone occurred many times. The chain recombines TRBV7-2 with TRBJ2-3, with a tentative D call TRBD1 (5 bases). This CDR3 contains 15 residues. Deletions cut 0 bases from V and 2 bases from J, with 9 bases between. Germline V gene lookup returns CDR1 SGHTA and CDR2 FQGNSA. The CDR3 loop is CASSLARQFTDTQYF. DNA of the CDR3: TGTGCCAGCAGCTTAGCGCGACAGTTCACAGATACGCAGTATTTT.

This clone has at least ten counts. This chain connects TRBV30 to TRBJ2-3; 7 nucleotides match TRBD2. CDR3 length: 13 amino acids. Per the germline V gene, CDR1 is GTSNPN and CDR2 is SVGIG (reference sequence). V lost 4 bases, J lost 2 bases, and 3 bases stayed unmatched. The CDR3: CAWTSGITDTQYF. In DNA, the CDR3 is TGTGCCTGGACTAGCGGAATCACAGATACGCAGTATTTT.

Many counts were recorded for this clone. The chain is built from TRBV7-9 and TRBJ1-6, with D unresolved. CDR1 is SEHNR and CDR2 is FQNEAQ in the germline V gene (reference sequence). V was cut by 7 bases and J by 6 bases, with 13 bases left in between. CDR3 length equals 14 residues. The CDR3 DNA follows: TGTGCCAGCACCCCGGACTGGGTTAATTCACCCCTCCACTTT. Translating it yields CASTPDWVNSPLHF.